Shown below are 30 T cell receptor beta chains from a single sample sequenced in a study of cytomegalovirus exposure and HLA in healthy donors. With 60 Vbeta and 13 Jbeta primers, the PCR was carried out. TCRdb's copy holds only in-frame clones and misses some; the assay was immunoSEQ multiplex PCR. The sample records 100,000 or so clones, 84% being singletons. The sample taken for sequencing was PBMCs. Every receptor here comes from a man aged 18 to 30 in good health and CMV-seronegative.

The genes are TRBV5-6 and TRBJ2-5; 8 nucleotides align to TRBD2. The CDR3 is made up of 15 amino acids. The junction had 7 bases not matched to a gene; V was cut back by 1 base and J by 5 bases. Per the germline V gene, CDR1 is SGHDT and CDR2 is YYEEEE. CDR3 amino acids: CASSLTREGRETQYF. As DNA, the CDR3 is TGTGCCAGCAGCTTGACACGGGAGGGCCGGGAGACCCAGTACTTC.

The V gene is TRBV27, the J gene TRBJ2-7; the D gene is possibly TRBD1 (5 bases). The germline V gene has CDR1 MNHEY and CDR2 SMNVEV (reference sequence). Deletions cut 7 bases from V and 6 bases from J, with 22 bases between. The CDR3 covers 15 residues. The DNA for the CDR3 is TGTGCCAGCAACAGCCTGGCAGGGCGTGTGGGCGAGCAGTACTTC. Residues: CASNSLAGRVGEQYF.

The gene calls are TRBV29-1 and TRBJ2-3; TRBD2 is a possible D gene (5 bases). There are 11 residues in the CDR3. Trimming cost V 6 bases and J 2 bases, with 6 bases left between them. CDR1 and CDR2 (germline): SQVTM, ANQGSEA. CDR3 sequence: CSVEDTDTQYF. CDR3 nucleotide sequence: TGCAGCGTGGAGGACACAGATACGCAGTATTTT.

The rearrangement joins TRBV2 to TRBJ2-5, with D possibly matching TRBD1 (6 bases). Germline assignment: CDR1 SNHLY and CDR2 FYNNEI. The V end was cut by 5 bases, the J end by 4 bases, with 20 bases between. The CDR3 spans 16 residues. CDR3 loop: CASSYRDIPFGETQYF. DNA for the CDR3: TGTGCCAGCAGTTACCGGGACATACCTTTCGGAGAGACCCAGTACTTC.

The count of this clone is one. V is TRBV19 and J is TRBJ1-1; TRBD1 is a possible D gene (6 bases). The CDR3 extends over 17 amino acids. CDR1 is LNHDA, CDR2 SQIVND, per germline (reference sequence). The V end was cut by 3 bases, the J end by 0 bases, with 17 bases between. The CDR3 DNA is TGTGCCAGTAGTATCCCAGGGGAGCCGTTTCTGAACACTGAAGCTTTCTTT. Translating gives CASSIPGEPFLNTEAFF.

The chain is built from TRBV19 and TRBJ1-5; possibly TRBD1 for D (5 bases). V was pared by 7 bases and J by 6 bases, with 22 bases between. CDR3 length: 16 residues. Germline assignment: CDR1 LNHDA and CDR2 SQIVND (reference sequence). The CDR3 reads CASTQGGGDMGQPQHF. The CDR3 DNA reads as TGTGCCAGTACTCAAGGTGGGGGGGATATGGGTCAGCCCCAGCATTTT.

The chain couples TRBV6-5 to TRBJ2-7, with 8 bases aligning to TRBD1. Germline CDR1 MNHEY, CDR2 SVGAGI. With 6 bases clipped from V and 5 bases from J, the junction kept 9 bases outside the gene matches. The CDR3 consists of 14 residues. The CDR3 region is CASRAQGDFNEQYF. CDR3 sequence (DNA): TGTGCCAGCAGGGCACAGGGGGATTTCAACGAGCAGTACTTC.

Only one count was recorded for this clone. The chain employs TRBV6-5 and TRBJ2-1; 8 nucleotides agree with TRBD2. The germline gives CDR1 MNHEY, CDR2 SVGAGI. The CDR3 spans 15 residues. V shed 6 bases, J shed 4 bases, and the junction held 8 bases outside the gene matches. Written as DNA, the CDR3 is TGTGCCAGCAGCCCGACTAGCGATGCTTACAATGAGCAGTTCTTC. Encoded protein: CASSPTSDAYNEQFF.

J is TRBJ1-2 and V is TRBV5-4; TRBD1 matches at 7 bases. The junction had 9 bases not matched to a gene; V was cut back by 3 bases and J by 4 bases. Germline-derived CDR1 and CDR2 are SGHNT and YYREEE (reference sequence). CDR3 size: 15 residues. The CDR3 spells CASSSGTANRYGYTF. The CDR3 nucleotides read TGTGCCAGCAGCTCCGGGACAGCAAACCGCTATGGCTACACCTTC.

Here the CDR3 reads CASSLGPYNSPLHF. The CDR3 DNA reads TGTGCCAGCAGCTTAGGGCCATATAATTCACCCCTCCACTTT. The J gene is TRBJ1-6, the V gene TRBV7-2; D gene ambiguous. The V end lost 1 base, the J end lost 4 bases, and 5 bases lay between the germline ends. This CDR3 region has 14 residues. Germline CDR1 reads SGHTA; CDR2 reads FQGNSA.

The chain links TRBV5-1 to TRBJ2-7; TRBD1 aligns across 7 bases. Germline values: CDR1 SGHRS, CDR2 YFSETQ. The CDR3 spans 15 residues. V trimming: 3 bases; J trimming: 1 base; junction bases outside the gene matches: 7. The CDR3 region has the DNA TGCGCCAGCAGCTATTCCGGGACAGTATCCTACGAGCAGTACTTC. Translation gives CASSYSGTVSYEQYF. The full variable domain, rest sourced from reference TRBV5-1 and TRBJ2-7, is KAGVTQTPRYLIKTRGQQVTLSCSPISGHRSVSWYQQTPGQGLQFLFEYFSETQRNKGNFPGRFSGRQFSNSRSEMNVSTLELGDSALYLCASSYSGTVSYEQYFGPGTRLTVT.

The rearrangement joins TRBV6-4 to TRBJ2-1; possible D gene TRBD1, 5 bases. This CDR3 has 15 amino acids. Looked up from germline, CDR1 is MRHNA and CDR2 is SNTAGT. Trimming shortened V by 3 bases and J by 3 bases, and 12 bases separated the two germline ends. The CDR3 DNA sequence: TGTGCCAGCAGTGATAATGCGGACAACTACAATGAGCAGTTCTTC. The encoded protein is CASSDNADNYNEQFF.

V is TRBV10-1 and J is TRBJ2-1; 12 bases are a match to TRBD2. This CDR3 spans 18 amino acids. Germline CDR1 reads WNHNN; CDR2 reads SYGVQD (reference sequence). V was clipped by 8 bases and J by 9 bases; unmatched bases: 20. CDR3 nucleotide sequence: TGCGCCAGCTCGGGCCCTGGACTAGCGGGACCAGTTACGAGTGAGCAGTTCTTC. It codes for CASSGPGLAGPVTSEQFF.

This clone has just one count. CDR3 loop: CASSPLPRETQYF. The CDR3, as DNA: TGTGCCAGCTCCCCCCTACCCCGAGAGACCCAGTACTTC. The chain is built from TRBV27 and TRBJ2-5; D uncertain. The germline V gene has CDR1 MNHEY and CDR2 SMNVEV (reference sequence). V was trimmed by 8 bases and J by 4 bases, leaving 14 bases between them. This CDR3 is built from 13 residues.

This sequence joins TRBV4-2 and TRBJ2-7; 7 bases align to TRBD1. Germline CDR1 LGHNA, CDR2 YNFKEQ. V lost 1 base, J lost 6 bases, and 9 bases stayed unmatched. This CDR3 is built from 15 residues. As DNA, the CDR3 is TGTGCCAGCAGCCAAGTTGCCCGGACAGGCGGCGAGCAGTACTTC. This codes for CASSQVARTGGEQYF.

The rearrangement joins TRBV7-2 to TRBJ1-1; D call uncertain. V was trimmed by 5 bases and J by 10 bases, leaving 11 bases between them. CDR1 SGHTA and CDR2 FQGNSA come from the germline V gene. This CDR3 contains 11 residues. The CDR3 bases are TGTGCCAGCAGCCCCACCGGGGTAGCTTTCTTT. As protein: CASSPTGVAFF.

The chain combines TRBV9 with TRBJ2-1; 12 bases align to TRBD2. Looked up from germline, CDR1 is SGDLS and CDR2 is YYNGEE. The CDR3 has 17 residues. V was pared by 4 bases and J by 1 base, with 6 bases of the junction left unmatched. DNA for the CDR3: TGTGCCAGCAGCCACAGACTAGCGGGAGCGTCCTACAATGAGCAGTTCTTC. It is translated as CASSHRLAGASYNEQFF.

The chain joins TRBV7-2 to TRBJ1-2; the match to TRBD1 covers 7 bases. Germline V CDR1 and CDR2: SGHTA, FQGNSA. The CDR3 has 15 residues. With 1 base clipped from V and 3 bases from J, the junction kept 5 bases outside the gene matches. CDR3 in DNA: TGTGCCAGCAGCTTAGTGCGTACAGGGGACTATGGCTACACCTTC. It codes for CASSLVRTGDYGYTF.

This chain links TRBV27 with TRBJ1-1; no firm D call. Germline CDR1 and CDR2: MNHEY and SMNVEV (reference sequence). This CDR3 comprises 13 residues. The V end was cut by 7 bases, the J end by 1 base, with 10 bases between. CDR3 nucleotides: TGTGCCAGCAAGGACGGGGAGAACACTGAAGCTTTCTTT. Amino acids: CASKDGENTEAFF.

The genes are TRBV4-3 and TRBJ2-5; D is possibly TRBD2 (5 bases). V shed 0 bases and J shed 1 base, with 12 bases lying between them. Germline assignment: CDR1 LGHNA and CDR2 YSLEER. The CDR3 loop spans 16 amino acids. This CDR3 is CASSQDWRYSQETQYF. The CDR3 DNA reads TGCGCCAGCAGCCAAGATTGGAGGTATTCCCAAGAGACCCAGTACTTC.

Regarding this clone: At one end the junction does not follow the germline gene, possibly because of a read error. CDR3 sequence: CASSEFPSGSTNTQYF. As DNA, the CDR3 is TGTGCCAGCAGTGAGTTTCCTAGCGGGAGCACAAATACGCAGTATTTT. The chain is built from TRBV6-1 and TRBJ2-3, with TRBD2 matching over 10 bases. The V gene's germline CDR1 is MNHNS and CDR2 SASEGT. The CDR3 has 16 residues.

CDR3 in amino acids: CASSGPGTSARYQETQYF. The DNA of the CDR3 is TGTGCCAGCAGCGGCCCCGGGACTAGCGCCCGGTACCAAGAGACCCAGTACTTC. The chain employs TRBV5-4 and TRBJ2-5; 10 bases are shared with TRBD2. Looked up from germline, CDR1 is SGHNT and CDR2 is YYREEE (reference sequence). The trim removed 4 bases at V and 0 bases at J, leaving 12 bases unmatched. This CDR3 region has 18 residues.

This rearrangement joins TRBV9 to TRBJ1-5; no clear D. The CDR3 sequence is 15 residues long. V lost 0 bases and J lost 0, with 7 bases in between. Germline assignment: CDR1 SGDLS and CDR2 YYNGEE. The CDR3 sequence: CASSVDPDSNQPQHF. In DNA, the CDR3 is TGTGCCAGCAGCGTAGACCCAGATAGCAATCAGCCCCAGCATTTT.

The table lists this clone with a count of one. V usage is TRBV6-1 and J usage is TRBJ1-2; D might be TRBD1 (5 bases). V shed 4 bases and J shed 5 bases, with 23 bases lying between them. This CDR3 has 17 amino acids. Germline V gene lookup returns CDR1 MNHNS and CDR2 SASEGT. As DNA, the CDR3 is TGTGCCAGCAGTGCAACCCCGACAGCGTGGGCAGGATATGGCTACACCTTC. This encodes CASSATPTAWAGYGYTF.

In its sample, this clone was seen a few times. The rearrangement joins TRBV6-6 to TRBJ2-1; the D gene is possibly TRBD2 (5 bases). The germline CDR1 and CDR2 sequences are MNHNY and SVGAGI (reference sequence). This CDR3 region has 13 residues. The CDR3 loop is CAVGSGAYNEQFF. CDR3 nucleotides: TGTGCTGTGGGGAGCGGCGCCTACAATGAGCAGTTCTTC.

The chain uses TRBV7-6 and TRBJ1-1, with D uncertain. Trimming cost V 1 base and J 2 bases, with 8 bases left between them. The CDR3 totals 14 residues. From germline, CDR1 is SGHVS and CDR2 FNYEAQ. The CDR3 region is CASSLGGGNTEAFF. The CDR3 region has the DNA TGTGCCAGCAGCTTAGGCGGAGGAAACACTGAAGCTTTCTTT.

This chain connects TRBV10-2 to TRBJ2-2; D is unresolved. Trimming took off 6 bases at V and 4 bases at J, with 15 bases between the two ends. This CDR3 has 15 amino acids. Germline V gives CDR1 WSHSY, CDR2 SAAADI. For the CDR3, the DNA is TGCGCCAGCAGGCCAACACCAAGTGGCACCGGGGAGCTGTTTTTT. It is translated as CASRPTPSGTGELFF.

The CDR3 loop is CAWSVRVQATGELFF. CDR3 nucleotide sequence: TGTGCCTGGAGTGTAAGAGTCCAGGCCACCGGGGAGCTGTTTTTT. V and J are TRBV30 and TRBJ2-2; D is unresolved. V lost 0 bases, J lost 4 bases, and 12 bases lay in between. Germline-derived CDR1 and CDR2 are GTSNPN and SVGIG (reference sequence). The CDR3 extends over 15 amino acids. The whole variable domain, remainder taken from reference TRBV30 and TRBJ2-2, is SQTIHQWPATLVQPVGSPLSLECTVEGTSNPNLYWYRQAAGRGLQLLFYSVGIGQISSEVPQNLSASRPQDRQFILSSKKLLLSDSGFYLCAWSVRVQATGELFFGEGSRLTVL.

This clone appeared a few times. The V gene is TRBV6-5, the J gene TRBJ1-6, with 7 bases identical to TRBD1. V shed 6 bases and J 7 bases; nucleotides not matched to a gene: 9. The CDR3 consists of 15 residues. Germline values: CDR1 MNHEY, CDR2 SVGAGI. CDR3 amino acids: CASRAPGQLNSPLHF. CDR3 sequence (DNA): TGTGCCAGCAGGGCCCCGGGACAGCTCAATTCACCCCTCCACTTT.

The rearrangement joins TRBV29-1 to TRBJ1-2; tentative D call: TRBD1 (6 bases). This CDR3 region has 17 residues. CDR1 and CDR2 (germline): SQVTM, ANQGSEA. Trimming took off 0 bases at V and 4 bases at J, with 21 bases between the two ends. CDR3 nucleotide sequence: TGCAGCGTTGAAGATCAGGGCAGGGGATCGTCCCTCTATGGCTACACCTTC. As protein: CSVEDQGRGSSLYGYTF.